This TCR beta chain is drawn from a study of T cells in Graves' hyperthyroidism and ophthalmopathy. What was amplified from RNA transcripts were TCR beta CDR3 regions. HTBI primers were used for first-round RT-PCR of the TCR CDR3. TCRdb fed the multiplex PCR reads into MiXCR, producing one record per CDR3 protein. The profile covers around 300,000 distinct CDR3 sequences, with about an eighth appearing a single time and 7% to 8.5% taken by the ten largest. This clonotype was counted ten times or more. Disease duration under 2 months; hyperthyroidism patients were aged 18 to 65. Patients were excluded because of uncontrolled infection, other autoimmune disease, pregnancy or lactation. PBMCs came from 7.5 to 10 ml fresh peripheral blood. Germline-derived CDR1 and CDR2 are KGHSH and LQKENI. The germline V and J ends were trimmed by 4 bases and 0 bases, with 10 bases remaining between them. The CDR3 is 14 amino acids.

The chain recombines TRBV18 with TRBJ2-7; D might be TRBD1 (6 bases). The TCR sequence derives from a woman aged 25 to 45 with Graves' hyperthyroidism that later progressed to Graves' ophthalmopathy. The specimen was blood. CDR3 residues: CASSLSQGSYEQYF. In nucleotides, the CDR3 is TGTGCCAGCTCACTATCACAGGGCTCCTACGAGCAGTACTTC.